The 21 T cell receptor beta chains below were found in one sample sequenced in a study of technical replicates of blood from a handful of donors. The protocol was immunoSEQ multiplex PCR, while the TCRdb copy is restricted to in-frame clones and leaves out a portion. The sample comprises 75,000 to 80,000 clones, roughly 92% of which are singletons, and about 0.4% rests with the top ten. Material for sequencing was T cells isolated from PBMCs. The receptors here all came from a human donor in good health.

As to this clone: A read error may produce the germline difference seen at one junction end. J is TRBJ2-5 and V is TRBV7-7, with TRBD2 identical over 7 bases. The CDR3 loop spans 14 amino acids. Germline CDR1 is SSHAT and CDR2 is FNYEAQ (reference sequence). The CDR3 reads CASSLKRDIETQYF. The DNA of the CDR3 is TGTGCTAGCAGTTTAAAGCGGGATATAGAGACCCAGTACTTC.

The chain uses TRBV10-3 and TRBJ1-1; TRBD1 is a possible D gene (5 bases). Trimming removed 6 bases at V and 1 base at J, with 9 bases between. The CDR3 is made up of 13 amino acids. Germline assignment: CDR1 ENHRY and CDR2 SYGVKD. The CDR3 DNA is TGTGCCATCAGATCGACAGAGAACACTGAAGCTTTCTTT. Residues: CAIRSTENTEAFF.

J is TRBJ1-1 and V is TRBV19; the D gene is possibly TRBD1 (6 bases). This CDR3 is built from 13 residues. V was shortened by 9 bases and J by 1 base, with 12 bases between the two germline ends. CDR1 and CDR2 from the germline V gene are LNHDA and SQIVND (reference sequence). The chain's CDR3 is CASTGTRNTEAFF. The DNA of the CDR3 is TGTGCCAGCACCGGGACACGGAACACTGAAGCTTTCTTT.

The chain employs TRBV5-1 and TRBJ1-1, with 7 positions matching TRBD1. Germline CDR1 reads SGHRS; CDR2 reads YFSETQ. V gave up 4 bases and J gave up 7 bases; unmatched junction bases: 4. The CDR3 contains 12 residues. CDR3 nucleotides: TGCGCCAGCAGCCGAGGGGGCAATGAAGCTTTCTTT. Translating gives CASSRGGNEAFF.

CDR3 bases: TGTGCCAGCAGGGGGGGACAGGGGAACACCGGGGAGCTGTTTTTT. This gives the protein CASRGGQGNTGELFF. The chain uses TRBV6-6 and TRBJ2-2, with 9 bases lining up with TRBD1. The CDR3 covers 15 residues. CDR1 and CDR2 (germline): MNHNY, SVGAGI (reference sequence). V was pared by 6 bases and J by 1 base, with 3 bases of the junction left unmatched.

CDR3 sequence: CASSFTGNTEAFF. The CDR3 DNA follows: TGCGCCAGCAGCTTTACCGGGAACACTGAAGCTTTCTTT. V gene TRBV5-1 combines with J gene TRBJ1-1; D not resolved. V lost 2 bases to trimming and J lost 1 base, with 6 bases between them. The germline gives CDR1 SGHRS, CDR2 YFSETQ. The length of the CDR3 is 13 residues.

This chain connects TRBV4-2 to TRBJ2-3; 11 positions agree with TRBD2. CDR1 and CDR2 (germline): LGHNA, YNFKEQ. This CDR3 has 15 residues. Trimming took 2 bases from V and 4 from J; bases not matched to a gene: 2. CDR3 nucleotides: TGTGCCAGCAGCCAAATAGCGGGAGGGTCAGATACGCAGTATTTT. Translating gives CASSQIAGGSDTQYF.

The V call is TRBV7-2, the J call TRBJ2-7; TRBD1 agrees at 8 bases. Germline CDR1 SGHTA, CDR2 FQGNSA. The junction had 9 bases not matched to a gene; V was cut back by 6 bases and J by 2 bases. This CDR3 is 15 amino acids long. CDR3 amino acids: CASRPNRGWTYEQYF. DNA of the CDR3: TGTGCCAGCAGGCCTAACAGGGGGTGGACCTACGAGCAGTACTTC.

The chain uses TRBV4-2 and TRBJ1-3; no firm D call. The CDR3 runs 15 residues. The germline CDR1 and CDR2 sequences are LGHNA and YNFKEQ. Between the trimmed V and J ends, which lost 0 bases and 3 bases, there was a span of 9 bases. The CDR3 nucleotides are TGTGCCAGCAGCCAAGATTGGGGAGGTGGAAACACCATATATTTT. It translates to CASSQDWGGGNTIYF.

The V call is TRBV7-6, the J call TRBJ2-5; perhaps TRBD2 as D (5 bases). The V end was cut by 5 bases, the J end by 0 bases, with 10 bases between. The CDR3 extends over 14 amino acids. In germline, CDR1 is SGHVS, CDR2 FNYEAQ. This chain's CDR3 is CASSLRTYQETQYF. CDR3 DNA sequence: TGTGCCAGCAGCCTCAGGACTTACCAAGAGACCCAGTACTTC.

The chain combines TRBV6-6 with TRBJ1-5; 9 bases agree with TRBD1. Germline assignment: CDR1 MNHNY and CDR2 SVGAGI (reference sequence). The CDR3 contains 15 residues. Germline trimming cut 8 bases from V and 6 bases from J; bases unmatched to any gene: 11. CDR3 residues: CASRLTGGEFQPQHF. The CDR3 DNA reads as TGTGCCAGCCGCCTGACAGGGGGAGAATTTCAGCCCCAGCATTTT.

This clone was counted once. V usage is TRBV21-1 and J usage is TRBJ2-2; the table's D gene call, TRBD1, was not cross checked with the DNA. TRBV21-1 is a pseudogene. The CDR3 covers 14 residues. In DNA, the CDR3 is TGTGCCAGCAGCAAACCTCAGTGCAGCGGGGAGCTGTTTTTT. Translated: CASSKPQCSGELFF.

The chain recombines TRBV11-2 with TRBJ1-1; D remains ambiguous. Germline V CDR1 and CDR2: SGHAT, FQNNGV. The V end lost 7 bases, the J end lost 1 base, and 7 bases lay between the germline ends. The CDR3 has 12 amino acids. The DNA of the CDR3 is TGTGCCAGCAAAGACTGGAACACTGAAGCTTTCTTT. It encodes CASKDWNTEAFF.

Worth noting for this clone: Other DNA variants within this sample encode the same CDR3. The V gene is TRBV11-2, the J gene TRBJ1-3, with 9 positions matching TRBD1. Germline CDR1 SGHAT, CDR2 FQNNGV. The CDR3 is 14 amino acids. J was trimmed by 4 bases and V by 5 bases; bases with no gene match: 3. Here the CDR3 reads CASSRDRVGNTIYF. CDR3 nucleotides: TGTGCCAGCAGCAGGGACAGGGTGGGAAACACCATATATTTT.

The chain combines TRBV5-1 with TRBJ1-1; tentative D call: TRBD1 (5 bases). The CDR3 is made up of 13 amino acids. Germline lookup yields CDR1 SGHRS and CDR2 YFSETQ. The V and J ends lost 0 bases and 3 bases respectively, with 6 bases between them. The CDR3 is CASSLDRYTEAFF. CDR3 sequence (DNA): TGCGCCAGCAGCTTGGACAGGTACACTGAAGCTTTCTTT.

V usage is TRBV7-2 and J usage is TRBJ1-1; 8 bases fit TRBD1. The CDR3 sequence is 15 residues long. The germline gives CDR1 SGHTA, CDR2 FQGNSA. J lost 2 bases, V lost 5 bases, and 7 bases had no gene match. The CDR3 protein is CASSPQTGVNTEAFF. CDR3 sequence (DNA): TGTGCCAGCAGCCCCCAGACAGGGGTCAACACTGAAGCTTTCTTT.

This sequence joins TRBV4-1 and TRBJ2-1; D unclear. The CDR3 extends over 14 amino acids. V lost 4 bases and J 7 bases, leaving 14 bases between the germline ends. The germline gives CDR1 MGHRA, CDR2 YSYEKL. CDR3 bases: TGCGCCAGCAGCCTAAGCCCTAACGGGAATGAGCAGTTCTTC. Translation: CASSLSPNGNEQFF.

V usage is TRBV9 and J usage is TRBJ2-5, with no clear D. This CDR3 has 13 residues. Per the germline V gene, CDR1 is SGDLS and CDR2 is YYNGEE. Deletions cut 0 bases from V and 5 bases from J, with 8 bases between. This CDR3 reads CASSVGSEETQYF. DNA of the CDR3: TGTGCCAGCAGCGTAGGAAGCGAGGAGACCCAGTACTTC.

The chain employs TRBV7-2 and TRBJ2-7, with D possibly TRBD2 on 6 matching bases. This CDR3 has 18 amino acids. Germline CDR1 reads SGHTA; CDR2 reads FQGNSA. V was trimmed by 1 base and J by 4 bases, leaving 23 bases between them. CDR3 residues: CASSLETDGTPHSYEQYF. The CDR3 region has the DNA TGTGCCAGCAGCTTAGAAACAGACGGGACTCCTCACTCTTACGAGCAGTACTTC.

This clone was seen just once. The gene calls are TRBV6-1 and TRBJ2-7; D call uncertain. This CDR3 contains 13 residues. V lost 5 bases and J lost 2, with 10 bases in between. From germline, CDR1 is MNHNS and CDR2 SASEGT. The CDR3 region is CASSLQDPYEQYF. The CDR3 DNA follows: TGTGCCAGCAGTCTCCAGGATCCCTACGAGCAGTACTTC.

The rearrangement links TRBV7-3 to TRBJ1-2; D gene unclear. Germline lookup yields CDR1 SGHTA and CDR2 FQGTGA. The CDR3 is made up of 15 amino acids. V was shortened by 2 bases and J by 1 base, with 11 bases between the two germline ends. CDR3 in DNA: TGTGCCAGCAGCTTAGAGCCCTCCAATAACTATGGCTACACCTTC. This translates into CASSLEPSNNYGYTF.